One sample yielded the 7 T cell receptor beta chains listed below, sequenced in a study of blood T cell repertoires in COVID-19 (dated by TCRdb to between 2020 and 2021). Libraries were built with the immunoSEQ multiplex PCR assay. Imported from immuneACCESS, the table was reduced by TCRdb to in-frame sequences with V and J called. These copies leave out some clones; in studies compared against another copy, an unresolved V gene accounts for under half, and the cause of the remainder is not known. The sample includes a few hundred thousand clones, with roughly 84% observed a single time. The ten largest clones capture approximately 7.3% of the sample. The sample comprised PBMCs or T cells enriched from blood (not recorded which). These receptor sequences come from a woman aged 40 to 50 who had recovered from COVID-19.

V gene TRBV30 combines with J gene TRBJ1-2; 11 nucleotides match TRBD1. CDR1 is GTSNPN, CDR2 SVGIG, per germline (reference sequence). Unmatched junction bases numbered 13, after V lost 4 bases and J lost 6 bases. This CDR3 contains 16 residues. In DNA form, the CDR3 reads TGTGCCTGGACCCCCGTCGGGACAGGGGGTTCCGATGGCTACACCTTC. The encoded protein is CAWTPVGTGGSDGYTF.

CDR3 amino acids: CASSLVSASGAGRETQYF. CDR3 nucleotides: TGTGCCAGCAGCTTGGTATCGGCTAGCGGGGCGGGACGGGAGACCCAGTACTTC. V gene TRBV5-6 combines with J gene TRBJ2-5, with 9 bases fitting TRBD2. V dropped 0 bases and J dropped 5; count of bases not matched to a gene: 14. From germline, CDR1 is SGHDT and CDR2 YYEEEE. The CDR3 is 18 amino acids.

This chain joins TRBV7-2 and TRBJ1-4; possible D gene TRBD1, 6 bases. The CDR3 loop spans 14 amino acids. CDR1 and CDR2 from the germline V gene are SGHTA and FQGNSA. The V end was cut by 1 base, the J end by 6 bases, with 9 bases between. The CDR3 here is CASSLGGGDEKLFF. The CDR3 nucleotides are TGTGCCAGCAGCTTAGGAGGGGGGGATGAAAAACTGTTTTTT. Together with reference TRBV7-2 and TRBJ1-4, the CDR3 gives the full variable domain: GAGVSQSPSNKVTEKGKDVELRCDPISGHTALYWYRQSLGQGLEFLIYFQGNSAPDKSGLPSDRFSAERTGGSVSTLTIQRTQQEDSAVYLCASSLGGGDEKLFFGSGTQLSVL.

The chain links TRBV19 to TRBJ2-1, with D tentatively TRBD2 (6 bases). Germline loops: CDR1 LNHDA, CDR2 SQIVND (reference sequence). This CDR3 is 18 amino acids long. V lost 0 bases to trimming and J lost 0 bases, with 15 bases between them. The chain's CDR3 is CASSIERGPLGSYNEQFF. DNA of the CDR3: TGTGCCAGTAGTATAGAGCGGGGACCCCTGGGCTCCTACAATGAGCAGTTCTTC.

V usage is TRBV5-6 and J usage is TRBJ1-2; 8 bases are shared with TRBD1. The CDR3 runs to 14 residues. V shed 4 bases, J shed 0 bases, and the junction held 2 bases outside the gene matches. In germline, CDR1 is SGHDT, CDR2 YYEEEE. This chain's CDR3 is CASSLGQANYGYTF. Written as DNA, the CDR3 is TGTGCCAGCAGCCTGGGACAGGCTAACTATGGCTACACCTTC.

The chain links TRBV7-8 to TRBJ2-1, with 10 bases lining up with TRBD2. Germline CDR1 reads SGHVS; CDR2 reads FQNEAQ. The CDR3 covers 17 residues. The ends lost 0 bases at V and 7 bases at J; junction bases unmatched: 9. The CDR3 protein is CASSLALGAGGGNEQFF. As DNA, the CDR3 is TGTGCCAGCAGCTTAGCGCTGGGAGCGGGAGGGGGGAATGAGCAGTTCTTC.

This sequence joins TRBV5-1 and TRBJ2-2, with a possible D match to TRBD1 (6 bases). There are 17 residues in the CDR3. V was shortened by 1 base and J by 0 bases, with 13 bases between the two germline ends. Germline CDR1 and CDR2: SGHRS and YFSETQ. The CDR3 protein is CASSLNFGQSNTGELFF. The CDR3 DNA follows: TGCGCCAGCAGCTTGAACTTTGGACAGTCGAACACCGGGGAGCTGTTTTTT.